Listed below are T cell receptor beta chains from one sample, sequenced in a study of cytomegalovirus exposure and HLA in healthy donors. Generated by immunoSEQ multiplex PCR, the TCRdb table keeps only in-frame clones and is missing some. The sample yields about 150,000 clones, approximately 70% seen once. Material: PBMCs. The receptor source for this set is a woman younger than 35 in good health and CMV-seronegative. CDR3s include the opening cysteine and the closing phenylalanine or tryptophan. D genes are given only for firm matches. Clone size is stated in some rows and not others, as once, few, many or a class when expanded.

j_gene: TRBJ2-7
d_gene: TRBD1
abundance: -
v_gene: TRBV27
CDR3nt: TGTGCCAGCAGTTTTGGACAGGGGAGCTACGAGCAGTACTTC
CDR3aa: CASSFGQGSYEQYF

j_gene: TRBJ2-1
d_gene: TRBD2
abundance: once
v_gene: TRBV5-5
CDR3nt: TGTGCCAGCAGTTTGACTAGCGGGGGGTACAATGAGCAGTTCTTC
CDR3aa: CASSLTSGGYNEQFF

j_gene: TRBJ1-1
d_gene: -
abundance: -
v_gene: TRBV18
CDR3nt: TGTGCCAGCTCACCGCAAAGGGGAGGAGCTGAAGCTTTCTTT
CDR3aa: CASSPQRGGAEAFF

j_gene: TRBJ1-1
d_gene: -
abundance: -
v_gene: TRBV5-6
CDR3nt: TGTGCCAGCAGCTTGCCCTCGGGCACTGAAGCTTTCTTT
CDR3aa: CASSLPSGTEAFF

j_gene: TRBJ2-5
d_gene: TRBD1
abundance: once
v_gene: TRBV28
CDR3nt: TGTGCCAGCAGCAATCCGGGACAGCAAGAGACCCAGTACTTC
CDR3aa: CASSNPGQQETQYF

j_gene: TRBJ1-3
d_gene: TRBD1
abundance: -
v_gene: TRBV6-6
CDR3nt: TGTGCCAGCAGTTACGACAGGGGGCGCAGAAACACCATATATTTT
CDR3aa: CASSYDRGRRNTIYF

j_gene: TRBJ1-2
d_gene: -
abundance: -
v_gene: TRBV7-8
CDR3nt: TGTGCCAGCAGACCCGGCGGGGACGGGACGGGTGGCTACACCTTC
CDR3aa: CASRPGGDGTGGYTF

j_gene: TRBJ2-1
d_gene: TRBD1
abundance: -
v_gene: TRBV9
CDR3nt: TGTGCCAGCAGCGTTACTCTACAGGGGTTCAATGAGCAGTTCTTC
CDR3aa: CASSVTLQGFNEQFF

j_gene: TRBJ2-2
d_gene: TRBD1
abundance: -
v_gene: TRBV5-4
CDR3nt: TGTGCCAGCAGCATCCAGGGGGCGTCTGCCGGGGAGCTGTTTTTT
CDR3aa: CASSIQGASAGELFF

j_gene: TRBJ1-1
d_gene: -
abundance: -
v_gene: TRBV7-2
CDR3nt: TGTGCCAGCAGCTTAGCGCTCTACAGGGCGAAATCTGAAGCTTTCTTT
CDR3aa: CASSLALYRAKSEAFF

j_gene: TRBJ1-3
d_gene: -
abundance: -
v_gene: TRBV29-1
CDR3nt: TGCAGCGTTTCTAGTCTCGGAAACACCATATATTTT
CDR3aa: CSVSSLGNTIYF

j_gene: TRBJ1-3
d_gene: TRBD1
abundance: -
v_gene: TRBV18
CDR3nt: TGTGCCAGCTCACCACCGAGGACAGGGGGTCCCATCTCTGGAAACACCATATATTTT
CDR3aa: CASSPPRTGGPISGNTIYF

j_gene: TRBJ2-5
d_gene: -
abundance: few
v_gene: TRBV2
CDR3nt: TGTGCCAGCAGGGAGGGGCTGGAGACCCAGTACTTC
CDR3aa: CASREGLETQYF

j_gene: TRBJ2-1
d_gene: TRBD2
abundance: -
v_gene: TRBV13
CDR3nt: TGTGCCAGCAGCCCCCCCGGGTCTAGCGGGAGCGATGAGCAGTTCTTC
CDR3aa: CASSPPGSSGSDEQFF

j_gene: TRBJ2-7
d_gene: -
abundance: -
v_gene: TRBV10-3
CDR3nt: TGTGCCATCGCACCGGACACAAACTACGAGCAGTACTTC
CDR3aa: CAIAPDTNYEQYF

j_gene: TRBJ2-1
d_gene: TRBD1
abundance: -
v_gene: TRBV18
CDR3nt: TGTGCCAGCTCACCCCGGGACAGTTACAATGAGCAGTTCTTC
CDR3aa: CASSPRDSYNEQFF